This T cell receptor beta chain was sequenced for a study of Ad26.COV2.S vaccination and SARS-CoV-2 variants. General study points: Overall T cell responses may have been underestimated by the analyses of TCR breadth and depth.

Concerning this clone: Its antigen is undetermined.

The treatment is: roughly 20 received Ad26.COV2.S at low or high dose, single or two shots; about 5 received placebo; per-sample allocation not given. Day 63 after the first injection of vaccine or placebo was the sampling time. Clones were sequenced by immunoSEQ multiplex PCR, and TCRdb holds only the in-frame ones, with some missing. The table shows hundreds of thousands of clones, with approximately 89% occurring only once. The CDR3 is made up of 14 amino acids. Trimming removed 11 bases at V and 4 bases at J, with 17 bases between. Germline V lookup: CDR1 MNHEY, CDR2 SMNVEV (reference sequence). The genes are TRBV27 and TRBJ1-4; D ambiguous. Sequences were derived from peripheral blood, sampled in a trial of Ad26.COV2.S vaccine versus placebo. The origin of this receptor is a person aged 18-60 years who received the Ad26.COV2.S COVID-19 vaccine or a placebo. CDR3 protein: CASRSPRFNEKLFF. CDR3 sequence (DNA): TGTGCCTCGCGTTCCCCCAGGTTTAATGAAAAACTGTTTTTT.